Shown below are 10 T cell receptor beta chains from a single sample sequenced in a study of T cell responses to AZD1222 COVID-19 vaccine. The table came from immunoSEQ multiplex PCR; TCRdb's copy has only in-frame clones and leaves some out. The table shows about 260,000 clones, with 85% to 95% occurring only once. The source material was peripheral blood, sampled on day 0 of AZD1222 vaccination. These receptors were taken from an adult in good health.

The chain links TRBV5-1 to TRBJ2-7, with 10 bases identical to TRBD1. The CDR3 consists of 15 residues. V dropped 4 bases and J dropped 5; count of bases not matched to a gene: 9. CDR1 is SGHRS and CDR2 is YFSETQ in the germline V gene. CDR3 sequence: CASSPGTGAYHEQYF. The DNA of the CDR3 is TGCGCCAGCAGCCCCGGGACAGGGGCTTACCACGAGCAGTACTTC.

The chain uses TRBV9 and TRBJ2-5, with a tentative D call TRBD2 (5 bases). Germline CDR1 SGDLS, CDR2 YYNGEE. The CDR3 length is 14 residues. V lost 1 base and J lost 4, with 11 bases in between. Written as DNA, the CDR3 is TGTGCCAGCAGCGTAAAACCTAGCCCAGAGACCCAGTACTTC. Translation: CASSVKPSPETQYF.

This clone occurred once. The chain links TRBV11-3 to TRBJ1-1, with 7 bases aligning to TRBD1. The CDR3 is 19 amino acids. Germline V gene data show CDR1 as SGHNT and CDR2 as YENEEA. Losses at the gene ends were 2 bases for V and 0 bases for J; bases not matched to a gene: 15. CDR3 region: CASSLTGTAKGVMNTEAFF. CDR3 in DNA: TGTGCCAGCAGCTTAACCGGGACAGCAAAGGGGGTAATGAACACTGAAGCTTTCTTT.

V and J are TRBV7-8 and TRBJ2-5; perhaps TRBD2 as D (5 bases). V gave up 5 bases and J gave up 10 bases, with 14 bases separating them. This CDR3 spans 12 amino acids. Germline V gene sequence: CDR1 SGHVS, CDR2 FQNEAQ. Here the CDR3 reads CASSPLVGSQYF. The CDR3 DNA reads as TGTGCCAGCAGCCCCCTCGTGGGGAGCCAGTACTTC.

The chain uses TRBV28 and TRBJ2-7, with D unresolved. This CDR3 region has 16 residues. Looked up from germline, CDR1 is MDHEN and CDR2 is SYDVKM. V was shortened by 4 bases and J by 4 bases, with 20 bases between the two germline ends. The DNA of the CDR3 is TGTGCCAGCAGTTCCCTTTCCGTGCCCTCCCCTTACGAGCAGTACTTC. Protein sequence: CASSSLSVPSPYEQYF.

The chain carries TRBV5-1 and TRBJ2-1; TRBD2 is a possible D gene (5 bases). The germline gives CDR1 SGHRS, CDR2 YFSETQ. V dropped 4 bases and J dropped 2 bases, with 10 bases sitting between them. CDR3 length: 14 amino acids. The DNA of the CDR3 is TGCGCCAGCAGCAGCCTCGGGGCCTACAATGAGCAGTTCTTC. Translated: CASSSLGAYNEQFF.

This clone was found once. The rearrangement joins TRBV24-1 to TRBJ2-3; TRBD2 might be the D (5 bases). Deletions cut 5 bases from V and 3 bases from J, with 8 bases between. CDR3 length equals 13 residues. Per germline, CDR1 KGHDR and CDR2 SFDVKD. The chain's CDR3 is CATSGWETDTQYF. The CDR3 nucleotides read TGTGCCACCAGTGGGTGGGAGACAGATACGCAGTATTTT.

This clone has just a few counts. This sequence joins TRBV4-1 and TRBJ1-3, with TRBD1 matching over 7 bases. Trimming removed 1 base from V and 3 bases from J; junction bases left unmatched: 6. The CDR3 has 16 amino acids. Germline V gene data show CDR1 as MGHRA and CDR2 as YSYEKL. CDR3 in DNA: TGCGCCAGCAGCCAAGTAACAGGGGCAGGTGGAAACACCATATATTTT. This encodes CASSQVTGAGGNTIYF.

This chain uses TRBV14 with TRBJ2-4; D is undetermined. The V gene lost 1 base and the J gene lost 7 bases, with 5 bases spanning the gap. The CDR3 covers 12 residues. Per germline, CDR1 SGHDN and CDR2 FVKESK. The CDR3 is CASSQVGNIQYF. CDR3 in DNA: TGTGCCAGCAGCCAAGTGGGGAACATTCAGTACTTC.

A note on this clone: Other DNA sequences in the sample encode the same CDR3. The genes are TRBV9 and TRBJ1-4, with TRBD1 as a possible D gene (5 bases). The CDR3 has 15 residues. Trimming removed 2 bases at V and 0 bases at J, with 8 bases between. From germline, CDR1 is SGDLS and CDR2 YYNGEE. The chain's CDR3 is CASSVGGTTNEKLFF. The CDR3 coding sequence is TGTGCCAGCAGCGTGGGGGGGACAACTAATGAAAAACTGTTTTTT.